Below, 3 T cell receptor beta chains from the same sample are listed, as sequenced in a study of blood T cells in healthy people across ages. PCR was performed a second time for about 7 to 11 cycles using a sample-barcoded 5' primer and a J-beta primer mix. Via MiXCR, TCRdb re-called the 5' RACE reads, giving one row per CDR3 protein. The sample carries 700,000 to 950,000 distinct CDR3 sequences, roughly 44% recorded once. Sequenced input: blood. All receptors derive from a woman aged 55-69 years in good health.

This clonotype was recorded at least ten times. The genes are TRBV3-1 and TRBJ1-2; D is perhaps TRBD1 (6 bases). V was clipped by 4 bases and J by 5 bases, with 11 bases between them. The CDR3 is 13 residues long. Germline values: CDR1 LGHDT, CDR2 YNNKEL (reference sequence). CDR3 DNA: TGTGCCAGCAGCCCTGGACAGACTTATGGCTACACCTTC. Translated, it gives CASSPGQTYGYTF.

This clonotype was seen a handful of times. This chain connects TRBV5-1 to TRBJ1-4; a weak D match, TRBD1 (5 bases). The V and J ends lost 5 bases and 0 bases respectively, with 14 bases between them. The CDR3 sequence is 16 residues long. The germline V gene has CDR1 SGHRS and CDR2 YFSETQ. The CDR3 DNA is TGCGCCAGCAGTGAGACAGCGACCGCAACTAATGAAAAACTGTTTTTT. Protein sequence: CASSETATATNEKLFF.

The rearrangement joins TRBV19 to TRBJ1-2; no clear D. V dropped 7 bases and J dropped 4 bases, with 16 bases sitting between them. The CDR3 is made up of 14 amino acids. The germline V gene encodes CDR1 LNHDA and CDR2 SQIVND (reference sequence). CDR3 protein: CASIAPDDFYGYTF. DNA for the CDR3: TGTGCCAGTATTGCCCCAGACGACTTCTATGGCTACACCTTC.